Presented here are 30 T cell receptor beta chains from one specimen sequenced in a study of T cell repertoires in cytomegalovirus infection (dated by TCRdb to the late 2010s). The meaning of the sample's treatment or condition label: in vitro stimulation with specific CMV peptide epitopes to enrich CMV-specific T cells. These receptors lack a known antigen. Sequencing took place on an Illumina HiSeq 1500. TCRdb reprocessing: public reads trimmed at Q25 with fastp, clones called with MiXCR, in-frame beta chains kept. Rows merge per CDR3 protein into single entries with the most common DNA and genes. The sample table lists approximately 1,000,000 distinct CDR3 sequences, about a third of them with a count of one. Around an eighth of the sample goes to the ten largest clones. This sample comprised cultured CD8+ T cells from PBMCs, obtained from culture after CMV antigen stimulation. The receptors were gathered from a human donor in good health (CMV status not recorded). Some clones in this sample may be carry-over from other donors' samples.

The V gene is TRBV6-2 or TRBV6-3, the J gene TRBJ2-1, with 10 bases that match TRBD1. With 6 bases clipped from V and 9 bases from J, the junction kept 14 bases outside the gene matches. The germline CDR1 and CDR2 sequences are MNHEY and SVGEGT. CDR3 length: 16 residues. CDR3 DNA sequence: TGTGCCAGCAGCCTCGGGACAGGGGCGACCGGATTTGAGCAGTTCTTC. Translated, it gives CASSLGTGATGFEQFF.

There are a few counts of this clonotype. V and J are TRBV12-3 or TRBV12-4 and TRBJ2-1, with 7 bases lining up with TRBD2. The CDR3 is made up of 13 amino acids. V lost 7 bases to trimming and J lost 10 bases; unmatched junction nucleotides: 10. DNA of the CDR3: TGTGCCAGCAAGACGGTTGCGGGGGAAGAGCAGTTCTTC. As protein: CASKTVAGEEQFF.

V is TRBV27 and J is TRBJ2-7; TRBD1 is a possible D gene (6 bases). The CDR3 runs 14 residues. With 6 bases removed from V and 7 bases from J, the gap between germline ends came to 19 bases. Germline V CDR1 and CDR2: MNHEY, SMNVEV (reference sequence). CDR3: CASSQGTISGEQYF. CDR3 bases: TGTGCCAGCAGCCAGGGGACGATCTCGGGGGAGCAGTACTTC.

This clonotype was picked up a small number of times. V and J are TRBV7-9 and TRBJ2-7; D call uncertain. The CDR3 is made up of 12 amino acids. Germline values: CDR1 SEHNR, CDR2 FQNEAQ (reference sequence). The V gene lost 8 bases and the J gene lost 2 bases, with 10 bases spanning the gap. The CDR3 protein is CASEEGTYEQYF. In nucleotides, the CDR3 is TGTGCCAGCGAGGAAGGGACCTACGAGCAGTACTTC. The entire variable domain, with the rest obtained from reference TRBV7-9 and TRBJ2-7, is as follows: DTGVSQNPRHKITKRGQNVTFRCDPISEHNRLYWYRQTLGQGPEFLTYFQNEAQLEKSRLLSDRFSAERPKGSFSTLEIQRTEQGDSAMYLCASEEGTYEQYFGPGTRLTVT.

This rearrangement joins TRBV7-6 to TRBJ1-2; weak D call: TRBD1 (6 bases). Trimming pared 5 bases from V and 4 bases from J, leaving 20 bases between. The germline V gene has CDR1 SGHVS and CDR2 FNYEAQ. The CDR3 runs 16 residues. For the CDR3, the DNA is TGTGCCAGCAGCCCCCCCTTAGGGGGGGCGGGCTATGGCTACACCTTC. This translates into CASSPPLGGAGYGYTF.

For the CDR3, the DNA is TGTGCCAGCAGTGAAGCCCGCTACCACTACGAGCAGTACGTC. Protein product: CASSEARYHYEQYV. The chain employs TRBV6-1 and TRBJ2-7; D not certain. The CDR3 runs 14 residues. V was pared by 0 bases and J by 3 bases, with 9 bases between. CDR1 and CDR2 (germline): MNHNS, SASEGT.

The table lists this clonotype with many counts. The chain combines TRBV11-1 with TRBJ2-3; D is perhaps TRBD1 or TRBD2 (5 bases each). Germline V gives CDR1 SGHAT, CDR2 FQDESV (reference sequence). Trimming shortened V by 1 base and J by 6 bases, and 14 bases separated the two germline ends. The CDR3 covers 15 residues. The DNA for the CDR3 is TGTGCCAGCAGCTTAGGCCGGGGCCGGGCCGATACGCAGTATTTT. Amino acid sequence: CASSLGRGRADTQYF. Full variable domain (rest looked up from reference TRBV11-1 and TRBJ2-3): EAEVAQSPRYKITEKSQAVAFWCDPISGHATLYWYRQILGQGPELLVQFQDESVVDDSQLPKDRFSAERLKGVDSTLKIQPAELGDSAMYLCASSLGRGRADTQYFGPGTRLTVL.

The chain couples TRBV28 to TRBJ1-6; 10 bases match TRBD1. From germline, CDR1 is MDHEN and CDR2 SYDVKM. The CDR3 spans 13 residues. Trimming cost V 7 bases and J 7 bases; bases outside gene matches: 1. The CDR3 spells CASTGQGNSPLHF. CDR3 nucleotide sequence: TGTGCCAGCACGGGACAGGGGAATTCACCCCTCCACTTT.

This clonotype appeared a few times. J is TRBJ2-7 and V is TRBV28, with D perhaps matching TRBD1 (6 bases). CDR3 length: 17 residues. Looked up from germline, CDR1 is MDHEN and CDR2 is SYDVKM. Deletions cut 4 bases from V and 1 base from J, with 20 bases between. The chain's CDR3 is CASSSGRGRKGSYEQYV. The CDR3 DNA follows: TGTGCCAGCAGTTCGGGCAGGGGAAGGAAGGGGTCCTACGAGCAGTACGTC.

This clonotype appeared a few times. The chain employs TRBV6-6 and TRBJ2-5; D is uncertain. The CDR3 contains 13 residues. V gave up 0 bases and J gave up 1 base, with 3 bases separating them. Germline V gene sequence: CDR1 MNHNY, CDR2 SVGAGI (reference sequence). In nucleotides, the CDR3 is TGTGCCAGCAGTTACTCCCCCCAAGAGACCCAGTACTTC. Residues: CASSYSPQETQYF.

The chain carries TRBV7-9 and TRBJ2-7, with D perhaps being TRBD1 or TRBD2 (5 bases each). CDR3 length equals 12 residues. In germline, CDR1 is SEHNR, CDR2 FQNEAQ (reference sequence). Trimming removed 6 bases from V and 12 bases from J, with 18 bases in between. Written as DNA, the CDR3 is TGTGCCAGCAGACAGGACTCCCGAGGGTTGTACTTC. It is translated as CASRQDSRGLYF.

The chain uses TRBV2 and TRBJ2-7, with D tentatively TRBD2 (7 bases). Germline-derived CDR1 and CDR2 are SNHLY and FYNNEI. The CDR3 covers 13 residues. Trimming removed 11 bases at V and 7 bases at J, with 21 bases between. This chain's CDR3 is CALIRGASGEQYF. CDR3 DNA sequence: TGTGCCCTCATCCGGGGGGCTAGTGGAGAGCAGTACTTC.

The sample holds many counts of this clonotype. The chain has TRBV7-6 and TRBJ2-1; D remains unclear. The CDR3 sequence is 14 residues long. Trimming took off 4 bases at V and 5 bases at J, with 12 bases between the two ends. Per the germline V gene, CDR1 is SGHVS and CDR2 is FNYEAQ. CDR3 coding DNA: TGTGCCAGCAGCTCACCAGCAGCAAACAATGAGCAGTTCTTC. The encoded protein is CASSSPAANNEQFF.

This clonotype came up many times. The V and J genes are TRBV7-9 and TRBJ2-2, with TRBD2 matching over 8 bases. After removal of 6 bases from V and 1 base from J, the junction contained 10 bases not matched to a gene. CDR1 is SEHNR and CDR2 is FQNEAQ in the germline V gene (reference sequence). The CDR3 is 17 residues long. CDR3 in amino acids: CASRDTSSGGNTGELFF. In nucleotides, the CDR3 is TGTGCCAGCAGGGACACCTCCAGCGGGGGGAACACCGGGGAGCTGTTTTTT.

CDR3 protein: CASSPRRANNEQFF. The CDR3 DNA reads TGTGCCAGTAGTCCCAGAAGGGCCAACAATGAGCAGTTCTTC. This chain links TRBV19 with TRBJ2-1; D call uncertain. Between the trimmed V and J ends, which lost 5 bases and 5 bases, there was a span of 13 bases. Germline V CDR1 and CDR2: LNHDA, SQIVND (reference sequence). This CDR3 has 14 amino acids.

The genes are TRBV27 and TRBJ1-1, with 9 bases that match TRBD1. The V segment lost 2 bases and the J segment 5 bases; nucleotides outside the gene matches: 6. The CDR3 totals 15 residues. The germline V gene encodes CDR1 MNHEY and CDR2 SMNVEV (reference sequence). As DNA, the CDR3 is TGTGCCAGCAGTTTAAGGGACAGGGCCCGGACTGAAGCTTTCTTT. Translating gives CASSLRDRARTEAFF.

This chain's CDR3 is CASSSPTGTSGALAYNEQFF. In DNA, the CDR3 is TGTGCCAGCAGCTCTCCCACTGGGACTAGCGGGGCGCTAGCCTACAATGAGCAGTTCTTC. The chain combines TRBV7-6 with TRBJ2-1; TRBD2 aligns across 13 bases. From germline, CDR1 is SGHVS and CDR2 FNYEAQ. The CDR3 length is 20 residues. V gave up 4 bases and J gave up 2 bases; unmatched junction bases: 14.

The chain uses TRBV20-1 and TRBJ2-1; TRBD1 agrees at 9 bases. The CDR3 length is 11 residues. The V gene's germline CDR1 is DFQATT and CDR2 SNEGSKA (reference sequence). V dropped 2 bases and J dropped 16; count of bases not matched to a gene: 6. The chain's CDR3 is CSARPDRGEFF. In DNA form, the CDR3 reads TGCAGTGCTAGACCGGACAGGGGAGAATTCTTC.

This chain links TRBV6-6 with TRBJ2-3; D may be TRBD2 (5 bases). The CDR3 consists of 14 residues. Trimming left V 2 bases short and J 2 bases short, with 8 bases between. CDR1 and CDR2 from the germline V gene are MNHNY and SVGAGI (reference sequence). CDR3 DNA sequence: TGTGCCAGCAGTTACCGGGGAATCACAGATACGCAGTATTTT. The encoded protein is CASSYRGITDTQYF.

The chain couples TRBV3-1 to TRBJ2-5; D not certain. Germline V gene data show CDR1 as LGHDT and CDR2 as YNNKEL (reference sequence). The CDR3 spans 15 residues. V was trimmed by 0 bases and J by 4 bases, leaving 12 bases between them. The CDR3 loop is CASSQDPGSGETQYF. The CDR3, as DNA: TGTGCCAGCAGCCAAGATCCCGGGTCCGGAGAGACCCAGTACTTC.

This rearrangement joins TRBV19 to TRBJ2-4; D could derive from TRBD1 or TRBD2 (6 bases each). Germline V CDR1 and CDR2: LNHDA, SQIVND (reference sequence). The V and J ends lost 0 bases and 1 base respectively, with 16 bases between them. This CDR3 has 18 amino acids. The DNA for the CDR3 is TGTGCCAGTAGTATAGAAGTTGGAGGGGGGAGGGCCAAAAACATTCAGTACTTC. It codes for CASSIEVGGGRAKNIQYF.

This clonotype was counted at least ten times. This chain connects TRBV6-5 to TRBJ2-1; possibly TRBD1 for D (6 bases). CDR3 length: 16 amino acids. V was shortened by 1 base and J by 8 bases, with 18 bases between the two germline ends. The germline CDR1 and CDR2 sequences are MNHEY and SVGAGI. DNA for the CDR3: TGTGCCAGCAGTTACTTCTTCCCGGAACAGGGTGATGAGCAGTTCTTC. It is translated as CASSYFFPEQGDEQFF.

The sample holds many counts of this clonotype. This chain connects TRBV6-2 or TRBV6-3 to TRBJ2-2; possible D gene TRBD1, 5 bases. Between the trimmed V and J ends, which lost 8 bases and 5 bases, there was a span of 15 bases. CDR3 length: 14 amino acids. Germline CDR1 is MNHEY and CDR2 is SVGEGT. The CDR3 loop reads CASGPYDRTGELFF. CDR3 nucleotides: TGTGCCAGCGGCCCTTATGACAGAACCGGGGAGCTGTTTTTT.

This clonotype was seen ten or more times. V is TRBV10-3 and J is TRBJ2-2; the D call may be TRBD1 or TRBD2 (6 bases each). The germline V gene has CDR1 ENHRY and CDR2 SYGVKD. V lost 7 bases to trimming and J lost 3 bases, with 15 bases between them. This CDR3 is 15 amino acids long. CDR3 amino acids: CAIKGGSLDTGELFF. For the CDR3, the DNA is TGTGCCATCAAGGGGGGTTCCCTTGACACCGGGGAGCTGTTTTTT.

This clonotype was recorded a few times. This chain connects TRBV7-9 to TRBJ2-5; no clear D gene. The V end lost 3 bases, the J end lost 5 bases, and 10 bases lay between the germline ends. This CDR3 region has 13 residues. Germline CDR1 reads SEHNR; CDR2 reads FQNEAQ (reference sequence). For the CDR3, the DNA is TGTGCCAGCAGCTTGCCCCTTAAGGAGACCCAGTACTTC. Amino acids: CASSLPLKETQYF.

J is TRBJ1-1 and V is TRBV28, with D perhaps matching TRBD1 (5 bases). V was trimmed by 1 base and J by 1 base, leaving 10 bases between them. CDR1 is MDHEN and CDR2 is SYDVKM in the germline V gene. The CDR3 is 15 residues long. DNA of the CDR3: TGTGCCAGCAGTTTATCCGACAGCTGGAACACTGAAGCTTTCTTT. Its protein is CASSLSDSWNTEAFF.

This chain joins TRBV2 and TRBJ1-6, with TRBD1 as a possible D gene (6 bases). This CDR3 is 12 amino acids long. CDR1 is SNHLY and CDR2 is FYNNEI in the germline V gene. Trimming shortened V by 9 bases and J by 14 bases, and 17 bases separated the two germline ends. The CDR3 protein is CASGIQGKSLHF. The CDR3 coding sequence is TGTGCCAGTGGGATACAGGGAAAATCCCTCCACTTT.

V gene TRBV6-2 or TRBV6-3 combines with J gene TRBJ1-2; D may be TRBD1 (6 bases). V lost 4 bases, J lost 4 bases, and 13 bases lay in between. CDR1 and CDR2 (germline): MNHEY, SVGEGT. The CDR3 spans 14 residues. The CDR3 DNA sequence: TGTGCCAGCAGTTTGGTGGGGGGCGTCTATGGCTACACCTTC. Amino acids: CASSLVGGVYGYTF.

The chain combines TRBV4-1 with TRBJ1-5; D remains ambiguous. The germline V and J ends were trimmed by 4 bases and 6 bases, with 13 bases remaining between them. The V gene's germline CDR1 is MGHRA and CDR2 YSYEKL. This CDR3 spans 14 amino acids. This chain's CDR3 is CASSPPSLGQPQHF. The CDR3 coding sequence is TGCGCCAGCAGCCCGCCCTCCCTGGGTCAGCCCCAGCATTTT.

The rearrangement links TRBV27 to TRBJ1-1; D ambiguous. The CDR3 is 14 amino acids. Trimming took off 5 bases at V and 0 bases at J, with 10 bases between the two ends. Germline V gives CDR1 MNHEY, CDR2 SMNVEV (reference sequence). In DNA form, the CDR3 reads TGTGCCAGCAGTCCCTACGGGCTGAACACTGAAGCTTTCTTT. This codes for CASSPYGLNTEAFF.